A single sample is the source of the 28 T cell receptor beta chains below, sequenced in a study of cytomegalovirus exposure and HLA in healthy donors. With 60 Vbeta and 13 Jbeta primers, the PCR was carried out. This table comes from immunoSEQ multiplex PCR, and its TCRdb copy is limited to in-frame clones, with some not included. Of about 200,000 clones in the sample, about nine tenths were seen once. The sample consisted of PBMCs. The receptors come from a boy aged 2 to 10 in good health and CMV-seronegative.

This sequence joins TRBV5-1 and TRBJ1-6, with 7 positions matching TRBD1. V trimming: 0 bases; J trimming: 6 bases; junction bases outside the gene matches: 12. Germline CDR1 reads SGHRS; CDR2 reads YFSETQ. The CDR3 consists of 18 residues. The CDR3 is CASSLDASGTVPNSPLHF. CDR3 in DNA: TGCGCCAGCAGCTTGGATGCGTCCGGGACAGTACCTAATTCACCCCTCCACTTT.

The table lists this clone with a count of one. The V gene is TRBV29-1, the J gene TRBJ1-2; 8 bases line up with TRBD1. V trimming: 8 bases; J trimming: 7 bases; junction bases outside the gene matches: 9. Germline-derived CDR1 and CDR2 are SQVTM and ANQGSEA. The CDR3 contains 12 residues. The CDR3: CSSQQGGGGYTF. CDR3 coding DNA: TGCAGCTCTCAACAGGGGGGAGGTGGCTACACCTTC.

DNA for the CDR3: TGCGCCAGCAGCTTGGGGGGCCCCTATGGCTACACCTTC. This sequence encodes CASSLGGPYGYTF. The chain is built from TRBV5-1 and TRBJ1-2, with D possibly matching TRBD1 (5 bases). V lost 0 bases to trimming and J lost 4 bases, with 7 bases between them. Per germline, CDR1 SGHRS and CDR2 YFSETQ. The CDR3 length is 13 residues.

The chain recombines TRBV6-5 with TRBJ1-1; D is uncertain. This CDR3 has 12 amino acids. The germline V gene encodes CDR1 MNHEY and CDR2 SVGAGI. V was trimmed by 5 bases and J by 4 bases, leaving 8 bases between them. CDR3 in DNA: TGTGCCAGCAGTCTGGAGACCACTGAAGCTTTCTTT. Translated, it gives CASSLETTEAFF.

CDR3 bases: TGTGCCAGCAGTTTATACCCAGAGGGCTACAATGAGCAGTTCTTC. Translation: CASSLYPEGYNEQFF. This rearrangement joins TRBV27 to TRBJ2-1, with D maybe TRBD2 (5 bases). The CDR3 totals 15 residues. Germline values: CDR1 MNHEY, CDR2 SMNVEV (reference sequence). V dropped 1 base and J dropped 3 bases, with 10 bases sitting between them.

The chain employs TRBV6-1 and TRBJ2-7; 7 positions match TRBD1. CDR1 MNHNS and CDR2 SASEGT come from the germline V gene. The CDR3 is 15 residues long. V was clipped by 4 bases and J by 3 bases; unmatched bases: 9. The CDR3 is CASSVVGDSYYEQYF. Written as DNA, the CDR3 is TGTGCCAGCAGTGTCGTGGGGGACAGCTACTACGAGCAGTACTTC.

The chain combines TRBV29-1 with TRBJ2-3, with D perhaps matching TRBD1 (5 bases). Germline V gene data show CDR1 as SQVTM and CDR2 as ANQGSEA. V lost 7 bases and J lost 1, with 18 bases in between. This CDR3 contains 15 residues. The chain's CDR3 is CSARLARAGTDTQYF. The CDR3 DNA is TGCAGCGCCCGCCTCGCCAGGGCGGGCACAGATACGCAGTATTTT.

This clone showed up just a few times. The J gene is TRBJ1-3, the V gene TRBV9; no clear D. Germline loops: CDR1 SGDLS, CDR2 YYNGEE. Trimming took 0 bases from V and 7 from J, leaving 14 bases between them. CDR3 length: 15 amino acids. The CDR3 nucleotides read TGTGCCAGCAGCGTAGATCGGGGAAAGTGGAACACCATATATTTT. Protein product: CASSVDRGKWNTIYF.

This clone was recorded only once. The CDR3 protein is CASSPATGLQPQHF. CDR3 bases: TGTGCCAGCAGTCCCGCTACAGGCCTTCAGCCCCAGCATTTT. The chain recombines TRBV28 with TRBJ1-5, with a tentative D call TRBD1 (5 bases). V shed 5 bases and J shed 6 bases, with 14 bases lying between them. CDR1 and CDR2 from the germline V gene are MDHEN and SYDVKM. This CDR3 spans 14 amino acids.

V gene TRBV29-1 combines with J gene TRBJ1-5; D is possibly TRBD1 (5 bases). The V gene lost 6 bases and the J gene lost 9 bases, with 15 bases spanning the gap. Germline loops: CDR1 SQVTM, CDR2 ANQGSEA. This CDR3 region has 12 residues. DNA for the CDR3: TGCAGCGTCGAGCAGGGCCGATTGCCCCAGCATTTT. Translated, it gives CSVEQGRLPQHF.

This clone was observed a handful of times. This chain links TRBV19 with TRBJ2-6, with a tentative D call TRBD2 (5 bases). This CDR3 has 14 residues. V was shortened by 3 bases and J by 2 bases, with 5 bases between the two germline ends. CDR1 and CDR2 from the germline V gene are LNHDA and SQIVND (reference sequence). CDR3 residues: CASSIGAGANVLTF. The CDR3 DNA is TGTGCCAGTAGTATCGGGGCTGGGGCCAACGTCCTGACTTTC.

This chain links TRBV6-1 with TRBJ2-7, with TRBD2 matching over 7 bases. CDR1 and CDR2 from the germline V gene are MNHNS and SASEGT. J was trimmed by 0 bases and V by 2 bases; bases with no gene match: 7. This CDR3 is 16 amino acids long. The CDR3 spells CASSEQWGLSSYEQYF. For the CDR3, the DNA is TGTGCCAGCAGTGAACAGTGGGGACTAAGCTCCTACGAGCAGTACTTC.

The chain links TRBV28 to TRBJ1-2; D gene unclear. With 3 bases removed from V and 8 bases from J, the gap between germline ends came to 10 bases. The CDR3 consists of 12 residues. Looked up from germline, CDR1 is MDHEN and CDR2 is SYDVKM. CDR3 coding DNA: TGTGCCAGCAGTTTCAAGGGAGGCGGCTACACCTTC. The encoded protein is CASSFKGGGYTF.

This chain links TRBV7-8 with TRBJ2-7, with D possibly being TRBD1 (6 bases). V shed 3 bases and J shed 5 bases, with 17 bases lying between them. Germline V lookup: CDR1 SGHVS, CDR2 FQNEAQ. CDR3 size: 15 residues. DNA of the CDR3: TGTGCCAGCAGCTTCCCTGTGGGCAGGGGCAACGAGCAGTACTTC. Amino acids: CASSFPVGRGNEQYF.

The rearrangement links TRBV29-1 to TRBJ1-1; 7 positions agree with TRBD1. Germline CDR1 and CDR2: SQVTM and ANQGSEA. The J segment lost 4 bases and the V segment lost 4 bases, leaving 12 bases of the junction unmatched. The CDR3 totals 15 residues. In DNA form, the CDR3 reads TGCAGCGTTGCAAACGCAGGGGGATCGGGCACTGAAGCTTTCTTT. Translating it yields CSVANAGGSGTEAFF.

This clone has more than one count but fewer than ten. The rearrangement links TRBV6-1 to TRBJ1-4; 7 bases align to TRBD1. The V gene end was trimmed by 3 bases and the J gene end by 11 bases; junction bases not matched to a gene: 12. The CDR3 contains 15 residues. Germline assignment: CDR1 MNHNS and CDR2 SASEGT. CDR3 DNA sequence: TGTGCCAGCAGTGACCAAGACAGGGTAATGAAGAAACTGTTTTTT. The encoded protein is CASSDQDRVMKKLFF.

This chain joins TRBV7-3 and TRBJ2-2, with D maybe TRBD1 (5 bases). From germline, CDR1 is SGHTA and CDR2 FQGTGA. The germline V and J ends were trimmed by 5 bases and 4 bases, with 14 bases remaining between them. The CDR3 is made up of 15 amino acids. CDR3 protein: CASSPSRAGTGELFF. The CDR3 DNA is TGTGCCAGCAGCCCCAGCAGGGCTGGCACCGGGGAGCTGTTTTTT.

The J gene is TRBJ1-1, the V gene TRBV27; no clear D gene. The V gene's germline CDR1 is MNHEY and CDR2 SMNVEV (reference sequence). The CDR3 consists of 11 residues. V was cut by 9 bases and J by 1 base, with 6 bases left in between. CDR3 region: CASWANTEAFF. In DNA form, the CDR3 reads TGTGCCAGTTGGGCGAACACTGAAGCTTTCTTT.

The chain joins TRBV4-1 to TRBJ2-3, with 12 bases lining up with TRBD1. Germline CDR1 reads MGHRA; CDR2 reads YSYEKL. V lost 0 bases to trimming and J lost 1 base; unmatched junction nucleotides: 11. This CDR3 has 20 residues. CDR3 in amino acids: CASSQDLEGQGARGTDTQYF. The CDR3 DNA reads as TGCGCCAGCAGCCAAGATCTGGAGGGACAGGGGGCGCGCGGCACAGATACGCAGTATTTT.

Here the CDR3 reads CASTRLAGRIYEQYF. Written as DNA, the CDR3 is TGTGCCAGCACTCGGCTGGCGGGGAGGATCTACGAGCAGTACTTC. This chain connects TRBV6-1 to TRBJ2-7; tentative D call: TRBD2 (6 bases). Germline CDR1 reads MNHNS; CDR2 reads SASEGT. This CDR3 has 15 amino acids. V lost 7 bases and J lost 3, with 19 bases in between.

The gene calls are TRBV27 and TRBJ1-1; 7 bases match TRBD1. V shed 2 bases, J shed 1 base, and the junction held 4 bases outside the gene matches. This CDR3 comprises 15 residues. Germline CDR1 is MNHEY and CDR2 is SMNVEV (reference sequence). CDR3: CASSLDHRGNTEAFF. The CDR3 DNA reads TGTGCCAGCAGTTTAGACCACAGGGGGAACACTGAAGCTTTCTTT.

The chain employs TRBV5-1 and TRBJ2-3; possible D gene TRBD1, 7 bases. CDR1 SGHRS and CDR2 YFSETQ come from the germline V gene. CDR3 length: 14 residues. V was shortened by 4 bases and J by 4 bases, with 13 bases between the two germline ends. In DNA form, the CDR3 reads TGCGCCAGCAGCGCGGGGACAGCGCCAGATACGCAGTATTTT. As protein: CASSAGTAPDTQYF.

This chain links TRBV10-2 with TRBJ2-2, with 9 bases fitting TRBD2. CDR1 is WSHSY, CDR2 SAAADI, per germline. CDR3 length: 15 residues. Losses at the gene ends were 7 bases for V and 1 base for J; bases not matched to a gene: 4. This CDR3 is CASTLTSGNTGELFF. In DNA, the CDR3 is TGCGCCAGCACCCTGACTAGCGGGAACACCGGGGAGCTGTTTTTT.

The V gene is TRBV30, the J gene TRBJ2-7, with TRBD2 matching over 12 bases. V dropped 5 bases and J dropped 3; count of bases not matched to a gene: 17. The CDR3 is 18 residues long. The germline V gene has CDR1 GTSNPN and CDR2 SVGIG (reference sequence). DNA of the CDR3: TGTGCCTGGCAATTTGTTAGGACTAGCGGGAATGAGATCTACGAGCAGTACTTC. Translating it yields CAWQFVRTSGNEIYEQYF.

This clone was counted once. Here the CDR3 DNA reads TGTGCCAGCAGCCGGCTAGCGGGGGTTCAAGAGACCCAGTACTTC. Residues: CASSRLAGVQETQYF. The chain combines TRBV6-5 with TRBJ2-5; 10 bases are a match to TRBD2. V trimming: 6 bases; J trimming: 2 bases; junction bases outside the gene matches: 6. The CDR3 is made up of 15 amino acids. The V gene's germline CDR1 is MNHEY and CDR2 SVGAGI.

The chain links TRBV19 to TRBJ1-5; TRBD1 aligns across 9 bases. The CDR3 length is 18 residues. Trimming removed 5 bases from V and 0 bases from J; junction bases left unmatched: 11. Germline CDR1 and CDR2: LNHDA and SQIVND (reference sequence). The DNA for the CDR3 is TGTGCCAGTAGTTCAACCGGGACAGGGACCTCTAGCAATCAGCCCCAGCATTTT. Amino acids: CASSSTGTGTSSNQPQHF.

Regarding this clone: Compared with germline, one end of the junction differs, possibly owing to a read error. The rearrangement uses TRBV7-9 and TRBJ1-2; D might be TRBD1 (5 bases). In germline, CDR1 is SEHNR, CDR2 FQNEAQ (reference sequence). This CDR3 is 12 amino acids long. The CDR3 loop reads CSSSFQGYGYTF. CDR3 in DNA: TGTTCCAGCAGCTTCCAGGGCTATGGCTACACCTTC.

The chain joins TRBV6-6 to TRBJ2-5, with 10 bases aligning to TRBD1. The CDR3 runs 15 residues. CDR1 MNHNY and CDR2 SVGAGI come from the germline V gene (reference sequence). V shed 5 bases and J 2 bases; nucleotides not matched to a gene: 5. CDR3 coding DNA: TGTGCCAGCAGTAGGACAGGGGGGGGTCAAGAGACCCAGTACTTC. Protein sequence: CASSRTGGGQETQYF.